One sample yielded the 19 T cell receptor beta chains listed below, sequenced in a study of T cell repertoires in cytomegalovirus infection. TCRdb reanalysed the reads using MiXCR and keeps one entry per CDR3 protein. The sample carries 680,000 or so distinct CDR3 sequences, approximately 40% recorded once. The sequencing input was PBMCs. These receptors all come from a human donor in good health (CMV status not recorded). Some clones in this sample may be carry-over from other donors' samples.

The chain recombines TRBV7-2 with TRBJ2-1; D ambiguous. Germline V gene lookup returns CDR1 SGHTA and CDR2 FQGNSA. The ends were cut back, 4 bases at V and 2 bases at J, with 9 bases in the middle. The CDR3 covers 14 residues. CDR3 residues: CASSSPDAYNEQFF. CDR3 nucleotide sequence: TGTGCCAGCAGCTCCCCGGACGCCTACAATGAGCAGTTCTTC.

Notes on this clonotype: Because it lacks the conserved phenylalanine or tryptophan at the end, this CDR3 is likely a read error. The gene calls are TRBV18 and TRBJ2-1, with 8 bases lining up with TRBD1. With 2 bases clipped from V and 0 bases from J, the junction kept 0 bases outside the gene matches. Per the germline V gene, CDR1 is KGHSH and CDR2 is LQKENI. The CDR3 extends over 15 amino acids. As DNA, the CDR3 is TGTGCCAGCTCACCAGGGACAGGCTCCTACAATGAGCAGTTCTTA. Protein product: CASSPGTGSYNEQFL.

The V call is TRBV4-1, the J call TRBJ2-7; 11 bases are shared with TRBD2. The CDR3 has 15 residues. Per the germline V gene, CDR1 is MGHRA and CDR2 is YSYEKL. V lost 3 bases to trimming and J lost 2 bases; unmatched junction nucleotides: 3. The CDR3 protein is CASSQTSGATYEQYF. The CDR3 nucleotides read TGCGCCAGCAGCCAGACTAGCGGGGCAACCTACGAGCAGTACTTC.

This clonotype was seen only a few times. The V call is TRBV11-2, the J call TRBJ1-1; 8 bases are a match to TRBD1. From germline, CDR1 is SGHAT and CDR2 FQNNGV. The CDR3 runs 16 residues. Trimming at V came to 5 bases and at J to 1 base, leaving 9 bases not matched to a gene. The CDR3 sequence is CASSPQDRVKNTEAFF. The CDR3 coding sequence is TGTGCCAGCAGCCCCCAGGACAGGGTCAAGAACACTGAAGCTTTCTTT.

This CDR3 is CSAPGTSRRISTDTQYF. For the CDR3, the DNA is TGCAGTGCTCCCGGGACTAGCAGACGAATTAGCACAGATACGCAGTATTTT. The rearrangement joins TRBV20-1 to TRBJ2-3; 9 bases line up with TRBD2. The CDR3 covers 17 residues. The V segment lost 5 bases and the J segment 0 bases; nucleotides outside the gene matches: 12. The germline gives CDR1 DFQATT, CDR2 SNEGSKA (reference sequence).

This rearrangement joins TRBV7-9 to TRBJ2-7, with 10 bases fitting TRBD2. The length of the CDR3 is 14 residues. Germline CDR1 SEHNR, CDR2 FQNEAQ (reference sequence). V was clipped by 6 bases and J by 9 bases; unmatched bases: 11. As DNA, the CDR3 is TGTGCCAGCAGACACTCTAGCGGGGGAGTCTCGCAGTACTTC. Its translation: CASRHSSGGVSQYF.

As to this clonotype: Since the CDR3 does not end with the conserved phenylalanine or tryptophan, this likely comes from a read error. This chain joins TRBV7-8 and TRBJ2-1; D may correspond to TRBD1 or TRBD2 (5 bases each). Germline V CDR1 and CDR2: SGHVS, FQNEAQ. Trimming cost V 0 bases and J 6 bases, with 21 bases left between them. This CDR3 has 18 residues. Written as DNA, the CDR3 is TGTGCCAGCAGCTTAGCGCTAACGGGGCGGGTGGTGGCCAATGAGCAGTTCTTA. Amino acids: CASSLALTGRVVANEQFL.

This clonotype was seen more than once but under ten times. The J gene is TRBJ1-2, the V gene TRBV6-1; possible D gene TRBD1, 6 bases. The CDR3 length is 14 residues. With 1 base removed from V and 8 bases from J, the gap between germline ends came to 14 bases. Germline lookup yields CDR1 MNHNS and CDR2 SASEGT. In DNA, the CDR3 is TGTGCCAGCAGTGAAGAAGGAACAGGGCCCGGCTACACCTTC. It encodes CASSEEGTGPGYTF.

This chain joins TRBV28 and TRBJ2-3; the D gene is possibly TRBD2 (6 bases). The germline V and J ends were trimmed by 8 bases and 2 bases, with 17 bases remaining between them. The CDR3 contains 15 residues. Germline V gene sequence: CDR1 MDHEN, CDR2 SYDVKM. The CDR3 nucleotides are TGTGCCAGCGCGGGACTTAAAATACACACAGATACGCAGTATTTT. Protein product: CASAGLKIHTDTQYF.

The sample holds a few counts of this clonotype. The chain joins TRBV4-2 to TRBJ1-4; 10 bases agree with TRBD1. The junction had 5 bases not matched to a gene; V was cut back by 2 bases and J by 8 bases. The germline V gene encodes CDR1 LGHNA and CDR2 YNFKEQ. This CDR3 spans 15 amino acids. DNA of the CDR3: TGTGCCAGCAGCCAATCCGGGACAGGGGAGGAAAAACTGTTTTTT. Translation gives CASSQSGTGEEKLFF.

CDR3 in amino acids: CASSYWFSGANVLTF. The CDR3 nucleotides read TGTGCCAGCAGTTACTGGTTCTCTGGGGCCAACGTCCTGACTTTC. The rearrangement links TRBV6-5 to TRBJ2-6; unclear D gene. This CDR3 spans 15 amino acids. Germline values: CDR1 MNHEY, CDR2 SVGAGI. V was shortened by 1 base and J by 0 bases, with 4 bases between the two germline ends.

This clonotype has ten or more counts. The genes are TRBV7-9 and TRBJ1-2; 9 bases align to TRBD1. The V gene end was trimmed by 5 bases and the J gene end by 8 bases; junction bases not matched to a gene: 12. The CDR3 consists of 15 residues. Germline CDR1 and CDR2: SEHNR and FQNEAQ (reference sequence). The DNA of the CDR3 is TGTGCCAGCAGCCTTGACCGGGACAGGGTTCAAGGCTACACCTTC. Its translation: CASSLDRDRVQGYTF.

This clonotype was seen at least ten times. This chain joins TRBV7-8 and TRBJ2-3, with 7 bases that match TRBD2. This CDR3 is 16 amino acids long. The V gene end was trimmed by 2 bases and the J gene end by 3 bases; junction bases not matched to a gene: 8. Germline V CDR1 and CDR2: SGHVS, FQNEAQ. The CDR3 loop reads CASSLISGGRTDTQYF. CDR3 sequence (DNA): TGTGCCAGCAGCTTAATTTCCGGGGGGAGGACAGATACGCAGTATTTT.

The chain has TRBV6-5 and TRBJ1-1, with 8 positions matching TRBD1. The junction had 11 bases not matched to a gene; V was cut back by 4 bases and J by 4 bases. The germline V gene has CDR1 MNHEY and CDR2 SVGAGI. This CDR3 is 16 amino acids long. The CDR3 DNA reads TGTGCCAGCAGTTGGGGACAGGCTTTAGGGGGCACTGAAGCTTTCTTT. It translates to CASSWGQALGGTEAFF.

This chain connects TRBV6-5 to TRBJ1-2; D is uncertain. The germline V and J ends were trimmed by 2 bases and 8 bases, with 12 bases remaining between them. This CDR3 region has 13 residues. CDR1 and CDR2 (germline): MNHEY, SVGAGI. The CDR3 bases are TGTGCCAGCAGTTACGACCGGGCATGGGGCTACACCTTC. Translation gives CASSYDRAWGYTF.

The J gene is TRBJ1-4, the V gene TRBV7-8; D remains unclear. This CDR3 has 17 residues. Germline assignment: CDR1 SGHVS and CDR2 FQNEAQ. V shed 4 bases and J shed 4 bases, with 19 bases lying between them. CDR3 bases: TGTGCCAGCAGCTCCTCCGTGGGAGATAGGGTTAATGAAAAACTGTTTTTT. Protein product: CASSSSVGDRVNEKLFF.

The chain links TRBV20-1 to TRBJ2-7; TRBD2 is a possible D gene (6 bases). The CDR3 length is 14 residues. V dropped 6 bases and J dropped 3 bases, with 18 bases sitting between them. CDR1 is DFQATT and CDR2 is SNEGSKA in the germline V gene (reference sequence). CDR3: CSATTLAEFYEQYF. The CDR3 DNA sequence: TGCAGTGCCACTACCTTAGCGGAATTCTACGAGCAGTACTTC.

The J gene is TRBJ2-5, the V gene TRBV29-1; 12 nucleotides line up with TRBD2. The CDR3 is 15 residues long. Trimming took 7 bases from V and 5 from J; bases not matched to a gene: 11. Germline V gene lookup returns CDR1 SQVTM and CDR2 ANQGSEA. CDR3 DNA sequence: TGCAGCGCTGACCCTAGCGGGAGGGCCGGGGAGACCCAGTACTTC. Protein product: CSADPSGRAGETQYF.

The chain couples TRBV4-1 to TRBJ1-2; D is unclear. V lost 4 bases to trimming and J lost 8 bases, with 14 bases between them. The CDR3 is made up of 13 amino acids. CDR1 and CDR2 (germline): MGHRA, YSYEKL. The CDR3 coding sequence is TGCGCCAGCAGCCCCCCCGGCTTTGAAGGCTACACCTTC. It specifies CASSPPGFEGYTF.